This T cell receptor beta chain was sequenced in a study of blood T cell repertoires in COVID-19. Profiled with immunoSEQ multiplex PCR; TCRdb holds only in-frame clones, not every one. The sample carries about 480,000 clones, around 89% recorded once. CDR1 is SGHTA, CDR2 FQGNSA, per germline. This CDR3 has 13 amino acids. Trimming stripped 2 bases from V and 1 base from J, with 5 bases between. This receptor was identified in a woman aged 50 to 60 with COVID-19, enrolled during active disease. The sample consisted of peripheral blood. The chain uses TRBV7-2 and TRBJ1-1; no clear D gene. The chain's CDR3 is CASSLYRNTEAFF. For the CDR3, the DNA is TGTGCCAGCAGCTTATACAGGAACACTGAAGCTTTCTTT.